One sample yielded the 6 T cell receptor beta chains listed below, sequenced in a study of cytomegalovirus exposure and HLA in healthy donors. It was with 60 Vbeta and 13 Jbeta primers that the PCR ran. The method was immunoSEQ multiplex PCR; TCRdb's version includes in-frame clones alone and lacks a portion of them. The sample lists some 40,000 clones; 65% to 90% were seen once. What was sequenced was PBMCs. The receptors stem from a woman younger than 35 in good health and CMV-seropositive.

J is TRBJ2-6 and V is TRBV30; D remains ambiguous. CDR1 is GTSNPN, CDR2 SVGIG, per germline (reference sequence). Trimming took 0 bases from V and 0 from J, leaving 6 bases between them. The CDR3 has 15 amino acids. CDR3 bases: TGTGCCTGGAGTGTACACGTCTCTGGGGCCAACGTCCTGACTTTC. Translation gives CAWSVHVSGANVLTF.

The rearrangement joins TRBV28 to TRBJ1-5; TRBD1 agrees at 7 bases. The germline V gene encodes CDR1 MDHEN and CDR2 SYDVKM. The CDR3 has 18 residues. After removal of 3 bases from V and 0 bases from J, the junction contained 11 bases not matched to a gene. CDR3 nucleotide sequence: TGTGCCAGCAGTTTGGGCTTTTTCGGGACAGTTAGCAATCAGCCCCAGCATTTT. Protein sequence: CASSLGFFGTVSNQPQHF.

The chain couples TRBV7-8 to TRBJ2-5; TRBD2 agrees at 11 bases. The J call is uncertain, as TRBJ2-7 better fits the DNA end. The CDR3 consists of 15 residues. CDR1 and CDR2 from the germline V gene are SGHVS and FQNEAQ. CDR3 bases: TGTGCCAGCAGCTTAGCGCGCCTAGCGGGAGGCGAGCAGTACTTC. It yields the protein CASSLARLAGGEQYF.

The chain links TRBV9 to TRBJ2-5, with D possibly being TRBD1 (6 bases). Germline CDR1 reads SGDLS; CDR2 reads YYNGEE. The V end lost 2 bases, the J end lost 0 bases, and 11 bases lay between the germline ends. CDR3 length equals 15 residues. CDR3: CASSVEGGNQETQYF. In DNA, the CDR3 is TGTGCCAGCAGCGTTGAAGGGGGTAACCAAGAGACCCAGTACTTC. The full variable domain, in which reference TRBV9 and TRBJ2-5 provide the parts outside the CDR3, is DSGVTQTPKHLITATGQRVTLRCSPRSGDLSVYWYQQSLDQGLQFLIQYYNGEERAKGNILERFSAQQFPDLHSELNLSSLELGDSALYFCASSVEGGNQETQYFGPGTRLLVL.

This clone came up a few times. V and J are TRBV10-3 and TRBJ1-1; a possible D gene is TRBD1 (6 bases). CDR3 length equals 13 residues. Deletions cut 3 bases from V and 11 bases from J, with 16 bases between. Germline V gives CDR1 ENHRY, CDR2 SYGVKD. The chain's CDR3 is CAISEGPGERAFF. The CDR3 DNA sequence: TGTGCCATCAGTGAAGGACCAGGGGAGAGGGCTTTCTTT.

This clone was detected only a few times. V usage is TRBV28 and J usage is TRBJ1-1, with 7 nucleotides matching TRBD1. The V segment lost 7 bases and the J segment 3 bases; nucleotides outside the gene matches: 14. The germline V gene encodes CDR1 MDHEN and CDR2 SYDVKM. The CDR3 extends over 16 amino acids. The CDR3 DNA reads TGTGCCAGCAAACTCCCGGCCGGGACAGCCTACACTGAAGCTTTCTTT. Translating it yields CASKLPAGTAYTEAFF.